This TCR beta chain is drawn from a study of CD8+CD57+ T cells in acquired aplastic anemia. Points from the study as a whole: No significant patient-versus-control difference appeared in CD8+ Simpson's diversity.

Notes on this clonotype: Its antigen is undetermined.

The CDR3 covers 15 residues. J gave up 4 bases and V 2 bases, and 7 bases lay outside the gene matches. Germline V CDR1 and CDR2: MNHEY, SVGAGI. All patients picked for sequencing had shown, by flow cytometry, an expansion of CD8+CD57+ cells. Both TCR beta VDJ combination and CDR3 sequence profiling were carried out. Genomic DNA was the template for this profiling. Using its own MiXCR run on the reads, TCRdb lists one record per CDR3 protein. Of about 98,000 distinct CDR3 sequences in the sample, about 63% were seen once. This clonotype was sampled from a human donor with aplastic anemia. The V call is TRBV6-5, the J call TRBJ1-1, with 7 bases identical to TRBD1. The source material was sorted CD4+, CD8+, or CD8+CD57+ T cells (not recorded which) from PBMCs. The CDR3 sequence: CASSYAVAGGTEAFF. DNA for the CDR3: TGTGCCAGCAGTTACGCGGTCGCAGGGGGCACTGAAGCTTTCTTT.